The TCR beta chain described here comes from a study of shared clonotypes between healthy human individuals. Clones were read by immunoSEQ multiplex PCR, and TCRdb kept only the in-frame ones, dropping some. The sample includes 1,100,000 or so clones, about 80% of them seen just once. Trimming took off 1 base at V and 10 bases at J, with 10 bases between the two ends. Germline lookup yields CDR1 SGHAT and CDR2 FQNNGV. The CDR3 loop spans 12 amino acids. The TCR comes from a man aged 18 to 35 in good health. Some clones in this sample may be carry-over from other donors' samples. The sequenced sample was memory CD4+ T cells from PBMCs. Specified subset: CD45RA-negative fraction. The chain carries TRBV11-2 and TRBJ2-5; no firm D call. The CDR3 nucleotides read TGTGCCAGCAGCTTAGGTCACGACATCCAGTACTTC. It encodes CASSLGHDIQYF.